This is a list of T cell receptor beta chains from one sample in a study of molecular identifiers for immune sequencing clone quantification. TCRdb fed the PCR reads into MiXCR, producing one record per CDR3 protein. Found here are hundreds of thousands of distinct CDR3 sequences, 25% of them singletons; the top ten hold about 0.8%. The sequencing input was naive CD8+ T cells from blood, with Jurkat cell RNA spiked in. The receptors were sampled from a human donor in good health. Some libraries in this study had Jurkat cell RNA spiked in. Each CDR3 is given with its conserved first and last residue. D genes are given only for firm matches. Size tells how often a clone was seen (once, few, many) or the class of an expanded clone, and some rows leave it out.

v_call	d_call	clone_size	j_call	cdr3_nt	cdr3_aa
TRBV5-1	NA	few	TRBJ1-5	TGCGCCAGCAGTCATTCGGGGGGCATGTATCAGCCCCAGCATTTT	CASSHSGGMYQPQHF
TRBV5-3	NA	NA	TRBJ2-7	TGTGCCGGCCCCTCCTACGAGCAGTACTTC	CAGPSYEQYF
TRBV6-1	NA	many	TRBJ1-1	TGTGCCAGCAGTGATGCCCGTGGACAGAGGCTCACTGAAGCTTTCTTT	CASSDARGQRLTEAFF
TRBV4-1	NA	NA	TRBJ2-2	TGCGCCAGTGACGGTGGAGGCACCGGGGAGCCGTTTTTT	CASDGGGTGEPFF
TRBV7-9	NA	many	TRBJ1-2	TGTGCCAGCAGCCATACGAAAGGACAGCTCGCACCCGACTACACCTTC	CASSHTKGQLAPDYTF
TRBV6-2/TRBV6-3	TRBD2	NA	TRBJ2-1	TGTGCCAGCGGTAAAACGACTAGCGGGAGCACCAATGAGCAGTTCTTC	CASGKTTSGSTNEQFF
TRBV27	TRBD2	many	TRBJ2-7	TGTGCCAGCCGCGGGGGTCCGCCCTACGAGCAGTACTTC	CASRGGPPYEQYF
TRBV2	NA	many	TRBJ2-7	TGTGCCAGCAGTGAAAGTCCCGCCCGAGGAGAGCAGTACTTC	CASSESPARGEQYF
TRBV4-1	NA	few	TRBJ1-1	TGCGCCAGCAGCCAACCCGCGGGGTGGTATGGCCAGGGGGCTTTCTTT	CASSQPAGWYGQGAFF
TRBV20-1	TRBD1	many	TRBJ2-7	TGCAGTGCCACCGGGACAGGGGGCGACCGGTACGAGCAGTACTTC	CSATGTGGDRYEQYF
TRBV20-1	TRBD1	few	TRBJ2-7	TGCAGTGTCACGATCCCCGGACAGGGCGAGGGGTACGAGCAGTACTTC	CSVTIPGQGEGYEQYF
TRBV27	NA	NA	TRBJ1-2	TGTGCCAGCAGTTTATCGTTGAGGGGTACGGGAGGCTACACCTTC	CASSLSLRGTGGYTF